The 24 T cell receptor beta chains in this list originate from one sample, sequenced in a study of blood T cell repertoires in COVID-19. Measured with immunoSEQ multiplex PCR; TCRdb has only the in-frame clones, and not every one. The data contain some 330,000 clones, approximately 89% of them singletons. The source material was peripheral blood. Source of these receptors: a woman aged 30 to 39 with COVID-19, enrolled during active disease.

This clone has more than one count but fewer than ten. Sequence at one end of the junction differs from germline and may be a read error. This CDR3 is CASSLEAGTGMLF. The CDR3 DNA reads as TGTGCCAGCAGCTTAGAAGCGGGGACAGGTATGCTCTTT. The J gene is TRBJ1-1, the V gene TRBV7-9, with 8 bases fitting TRBD1. Germline-derived CDR1 and CDR2 are SEHNR and FQNEAQ (reference sequence). CDR3 length: 13 residues.

J is TRBJ1-5 and V is TRBV19; 7 nucleotides agree with TRBD1. V gave up 7 bases and J gave up 4 bases; unmatched junction bases: 10. The CDR3 totals 15 residues. The V gene's germline CDR1 is LNHDA and CDR2 SQIVND (reference sequence). The CDR3 reads CASMKGASGNQPQHF. CDR3 sequence (DNA): TGTGCCAGTATGAAGGGGGCGAGCGGGAATCAGCCCCAGCATTTT.

The chain joins TRBV11-3 to TRBJ2-4; D is unresolved. Germline V gene sequence: CDR1 SGHNT, CDR2 YENEEA. The V and J ends lost 5 bases and 0 bases respectively, with 5 bases between them. This CDR3 spans 13 amino acids. CDR3 coding DNA: TGTGCCAGCAGCCAAATAGCCAAAAACATTCAGTACTTC. Its protein product is CASSQIAKNIQYF. Using reference TRBV11-3 and TRBJ2-4 for the parts outside the CDR3, the full variable domain is EAGVVQSPRYKIIEKKQPVAFWCNPISGHNTLYWYLQNLGQGPELLIRYENEEAVDDSQLPKDRFSAERLKGVDSTLKIQPAELGDSAVYLCASSQIAKNIQYFGAGTRLSVL.

This sequence joins TRBV19 and TRBJ2-3, with 8 bases identical to TRBD1. The CDR3 is made up of 17 amino acids. Germline trimming cut 3 bases from V and 6 bases from J; bases unmatched to any gene: 14. CDR1 is LNHDA and CDR2 is SQIVND in the germline V gene (reference sequence). The DNA of the CDR3 is TGTGCCAGTAGTATCCAAACCTCTAGGACAGGGAGGGATACGCAGTATTTT. Protein: CASSIQTSRTGRDTQYF. Full variable domain (rest looked up from reference TRBV19 and TRBJ2-3): DGGITQSPKYLFRKEGQNVTLSCEQNLNHDAMYWYRQDPGQGLRLIYYSQIVNDFQKGDIAEGYSVSREKKESFPLTVTSAQKNPTAFYLCASSIQTSRTGRDTQYFGPGTRLTVL.

The chain joins TRBV5-6 to TRBJ2-5, with D uncertain. CDR3 length equals 15 residues. V was shortened by 0 bases and J by 1 base, with 10 bases between the two germline ends. In germline, CDR1 is SGHDT, CDR2 YYEEEE. The CDR3 loop is CASSLDGQAQETQYF. The CDR3 DNA reads TGTGCCAGCAGCTTGGATGGGCAGGCCCAAGAGACCCAGTACTTC.

The V gene is TRBV12-3 or TRBV12-4, the J gene TRBJ1-2; a weak D match, TRBD1 (5 bases). The ends were cut back, 3 bases at V and 4 bases at J, with 9 bases in the middle. This CDR3 spans 13 amino acids. The CDR3 DNA sequence: TGTGCCAGCAGTTTTCGGGGGACCTATGGCTACACCTTC. Translated, it gives CASSFRGTYGYTF.

The V and J genes are TRBV19 and TRBJ1-3; D possibly corresponds to TRBD1 (6 bases). V was clipped by 3 bases and J by 4 bases, with 16 bases between them. Germline assignment: CDR1 LNHDA and CDR2 SQIVND (reference sequence). The CDR3 has 16 amino acids. The CDR3 is CASSISHRDTGNTIYF. The CDR3 region has the DNA TGTGCCAGTAGTATTTCGCACAGGGATACGGGAAACACCATATATTTT. Full variable domain (rest looked up from reference TRBV19 and TRBJ1-3): DGGITQSPKYLFRKEGQNVTLSCEQNLNHDAMYWYRQDPGQGLRLIYYSQIVNDFQKGDIAEGYSVSREKKESFPLTVTSAQKNPTAFYLCASSISHRDTGNTIYFGEGSWLTVV.

This chain joins TRBV28 and TRBJ2-6; D is undetermined. Between the trimmed V and J ends, which lost 5 bases and 1 base, there was a span of 9 bases. CDR3 length: 15 residues. Germline assignment: CDR1 MDHEN and CDR2 SYDVKM. CDR3: CASSPSVSGANVLTF. The CDR3 DNA follows: TGTGCCAGCAGTCCCTCTGTATCTGGGGCCAACGTCCTGACTTTC.

V is TRBV5-4 and J is TRBJ2-1; 12 nucleotides align to TRBD1. The V gene's germline CDR1 is SGHNT and CDR2 YYREEE (reference sequence). The CDR3 covers 15 residues. V trimming: 4 bases; J trimming: 6 bases; junction bases outside the gene matches: 5. The CDR3 protein is CASSLGTGGFNEQFF. The CDR3 region has the DNA TGTGCCAGCAGCCTCGGGACAGGGGGCTTCAATGAGCAGTTCTTC.

The rearrangement joins TRBV7-9 to TRBJ1-5, with 10 bases identical to TRBD1. The CDR3 has 17 residues. The V segment lost 1 base and the J segment 2 bases; nucleotides outside the gene matches: 5. CDR1 and CDR2 from the germline V gene are SEHNR and FQNEAQ (reference sequence). The CDR3 DNA sequence: TGTGCCAGCAGCTTAGAAGGGACAGGGGTTGGCAATCAGCCCCAGCATTTT. Its translation is CASSLEGTGVGNQPQHF.

This chain links TRBV27 with TRBJ2-7; 11 bases line up with TRBD2. The CDR3 runs 15 residues. Germline assignment: CDR1 MNHEY and CDR2 SMNVEV (reference sequence). Trimming cost V 3 bases and J 3 bases; bases outside gene matches: 4. CDR3 protein: CASSFLAGGLYEQYV. For the CDR3, the DNA is TGTGCCAGCAGTTTTCTAGCGGGGGGCCTCTACGAGCAGTACGTC.

The genes are TRBV14 and TRBJ2-5, with D tentatively TRBD2 (6 bases). Trimming took 3 bases from V and 5 from J, leaving 10 bases between them. Germline CDR1 reads SGHDN; CDR2 reads FVKESK. The CDR3 consists of 13 residues. The chain's CDR3 is CASSHGGPETQYF. In DNA, the CDR3 is TGTGCCAGCAGCCACGGGGGTCCGGAGACCCAGTACTTC.

This chain links TRBV5-1 with TRBJ2-7; 7 nucleotides align to TRBD2. V lost 0 bases to trimming and J lost 2 bases; unmatched junction nucleotides: 8. Germline V CDR1 and CDR2: SGHRS, YFSETQ. The CDR3 runs to 16 residues. CDR3 in DNA: TGCGCCAGCAGCTTGGAAGGGAGCGGGGCCGCCTACGAGCAGTACTTC. Its protein product is CASSLEGSGAAYEQYF. Full variable domain (missing parts from reference TRBV5-1 and TRBJ2-7): KAGVTQTPRYLIKTRGQQVTLSCSPISGHRSVSWYQQTPGQGLQFLFEYFSETQRNKGNFPGRFSGRQFSNSRSEMNVSTLELGDSALYLCASSLEGSGAAYEQYFGPGTRLTVT.

The chain uses TRBV7-2 and TRBJ1-2; D is unresolved. The length of the CDR3 is 13 residues. The ends were cut back, 4 bases at V and 2 bases at J, with 8 bases in the middle. Germline V lookup: CDR1 SGHTA, CDR2 FQGNSA. The CDR3 loop reads CASSSTRNYGYTF. CDR3 nucleotides: TGTGCCAGCAGCTCCACCCGGAACTATGGCTACACCTTC. Complete variable domain (other parts from reference TRBV7-2 and TRBJ1-2): GAGVSQSPSNKVTEKGKDVELRCDPISGHTALYWYRQSLGQGLEFLIYFQGNSAPDKSGLPSDRFSAERTGGSVSTLTIQRTQQEDSAVYLCASSSTRNYGYTFGSGTRLTVV.

The chain has TRBV18 and TRBJ1-1, with a tentative D call TRBD1 (6 bases). The CDR3 covers 14 residues. Between the trimmed V and J ends, which lost 4 bases and 1 base, there was a span of 10 bases. From germline, CDR1 is KGHSH and CDR2 LQKENI. CDR3 in amino acids: CASSRDRKNTEAFF. Here the CDR3 DNA reads TGTGCCAGCTCACGTGACAGGAAGAACACTGAAGCTTTCTTT.

This chain joins TRBV3-1 (or the pseudogene TRBV3-2) and TRBJ2-3; D is unresolved. The V end lost 0 bases, the J end lost 2 bases, and 6 bases lay between the germline ends. The CDR3 loop spans 14 amino acids. CDR1 and CDR2 from the germline V gene are LGHDT and YNNKEL (reference sequence). The DNA for the CDR3 is TGTGCCAGCAGCCAAGACCGTCTCACAGATACGCAGTATTTT. This codes for CASSQDRLTDTQYF.

This clone was observed many times. The rearrangement links TRBV10-2 to TRBJ2-1; 7 bases agree with TRBD1. V was pared by 11 bases and J by 9 bases, with 7 bases of the junction left unmatched. Germline CDR1 WSHSY, CDR2 SAAADI. There are 11 residues in the CDR3. The chain's CDR3 is CAGGQWSEQFF. CDR3 in DNA: TGCGCCGGGGGACAGTGGAGTGAGCAGTTCTTC.

The chain couples TRBV19 to TRBJ2-1, with D perhaps TRBD2 (5 bases). Trimming cost V 1 base and J 10 bases, with 14 bases left between them. The CDR3 contains 14 residues. Per germline, CDR1 LNHDA and CDR2 SQIVND (reference sequence). The CDR3 here is CASSIGRSPGEQFF. The CDR3 DNA sequence: TGTGCCAGTAGTATAGGGAGGAGCCCTGGGGAGCAGTTCTTC.

This chain joins TRBV5-1 and TRBJ2-1; 8 bases are a match to TRBD1. There are 13 residues in the CDR3. The J segment lost 9 bases and the V segment lost 6 bases, leaving 8 bases of the junction unmatched. CDR1 SGHRS and CDR2 YFSETQ come from the germline V gene. The CDR3 DNA follows: TGCGCCAGCACAGGTCAGGGGGCGGTTGAGCAGTTCTTC. Amino acids: CASTGQGAVEQFF.

The V gene is TRBV28, the J gene TRBJ1-5; TRBD1 matches at 11 bases. The CDR3 sequence is 14 residues long. Germline V gives CDR1 MDHEN, CDR2 SYDVKM. With 6 bases clipped from V and 7 bases from J, the junction kept 5 bases outside the gene matches. The CDR3 sequence: CASREGQGGQPQHF. The DNA of the CDR3 is TGTGCCAGCAGGGAGGGACAGGGGGGGCAGCCCCAGCATTTT.

This clone has only one observation. The V call is TRBV6-5, the J call TRBJ2-1, with 13 positions matching TRBD2. CDR3 size: 15 residues. V lost 6 bases to trimming and J lost 4 bases; unmatched junction nucleotides: 3. Germline assignment: CDR1 MNHEY and CDR2 SVGAGI. CDR3 loop: CASRPLAGGYNEQFF. The CDR3 DNA follows: TGTGCCAGCAGGCCACTAGCGGGGGGGTACAATGAGCAGTTCTTC.

The chain links TRBV24-1 to TRBJ2-5, with TRBD2 matching 7 bases. This CDR3 region has 18 residues. Trimming cost V 4 bases and J 4 bases; bases outside gene matches: 17. Looked up from germline, CDR1 is KGHDR and CDR2 is SFDVKD. CDR3 DNA: TGTGCCACCAGTGACACCCGCGGGGAGCGGGGAGGCGGAGAGACCCAGTACTTC. This encodes CATSDTRGERGGGETQYF.

The chain couples TRBV6-5 to TRBJ1-2; D not certain. The CDR3 sequence is 14 residues long. Trimming stripped 6 bases from V and 5 bases from J, with 16 bases between. Per germline, CDR1 MNHEY and CDR2 SVGAGI. CDR3 coding DNA: TGTGCCAGCAGGGCATTAGGGCGAGGGTATGGCTACACCTTC. Protein product: CASRALGRGYGYTF.

The J gene is TRBJ1-1, the V gene TRBV9, with TRBD1 identical over 10 bases. This CDR3 is 19 amino acids long. Germline CDR1 reads SGDLS; CDR2 reads YYNGEE. V lost 4 bases, J lost 4 bases, and 19 bases stayed unmatched. The CDR3 here is CASSLNLPGQGRIGTEAFF. In nucleotides, the CDR3 is TGTGCCAGCAGCCTCAACCTACCGGGACAGGGGAGAATTGGCACTGAAGCTTTCTTT. The variable domain in full, completed from reference TRBV9 and TRBJ1-1, reads DSGVTQTPKHLITATGQRVTLRCSPRSGDLSVYWYQQSLDQGLQFLIQYYNGEERAKGNILERFSAQQFPDLHSELNLSSLELGDSALYFCASSLNLPGQGRIGTEAFFGQGTRLTVV.